The TCR beta chain described here comes from a study of T cell changes during pregnancy in multiple sclerosis. The protocol was immunoSEQ multiplex PCR, while the TCRdb copy is restricted to in-frame clones and leaves out a portion. The repertoire consists of some 77,000 clones, with around 94% occurring once and the leading ten covering approximately 2%. Germline assignment: CDR1 SGHNT and CDR2 YYREEE (reference sequence). The CDR3 contains 11 residues. V was trimmed by 4 bases and J by 3 bases, leaving 4 bases between them. The specimen was peripheral blood, collected in the second trimester of pregnancy. V and J are TRBV5-4 and TRBJ1-2; D gene unclear. The TCR comes from a female donor in good health, enrolled as a control in a pregnancy study. CDR3: CASSRDYGYTF. CDR3 DNA sequence: TGTGCCAGCAGCCGGGACTATGGCTACACCTTC.